This T cell receptor beta chain was documented in a study of OX40 agonist ivuxolimab in advanced cancers. In the study overall: The costimulatory receptor OX40 (CD134) was targeted by ivuxolimab, a fully human IgG2 agonistic monoclonal antibody. Intravenous ivuxolimab was administered to patients every 2 weeks at six dose levels: 0.01, 0.1, 0.3, 1.5, 3 and 10 mg/kg. Among the roughly 52 dose-escalation patients, about 19 had hepatocellular carcinoma, 15 melanoma, 9 renal cell carcinoma and 9 head and neck cancer. In the dose-escalation cohort, roughly 82% of patients were male, and the mean age was around 65 years with a range of about 20 to 90. Patients were allowed to have had prior anti-PD-1, anti-PD-L1 or anti-CTLA-4 therapy, and less than 45% of the dose-escalation patients had previously received checkpoint inhibitors. Three dose-escalation patients achieved partial responses, one with hepatocellular carcinoma and two with cutaneous melanoma. The point of sequencing TCRbeta in the periphery was to test whether ivuxolimab changed TCR sequence diversity and drove clonal T-cell expansion. The monotherapy dose-escalation portion (N ≈ 50 patients) of the phase I ivuxolimab trial is reported in the paper. Overall study results and their limits: After ivuxolimab, expanded clones were on average more numerous among CD8+ T cells than among CD4+ T cells. In the 0.1-3.0 mg/kg groups, partial responders had among the lowest normalized peripheral clonal expansion, particularly in CD8+ T cells. Antigen specificity was not determined for the clonally expanded peripheral T cells. Low levels of normalized T-cell clonal expansion were also seen in some patients who did not respond. At doses from 0.1 to 3.0 mg/kg, clonal expansion was seen in both CD4+ and CD8+ blood T cells between baseline and week 6.

The trial excluded patients who had a history of autoimmune disease or were on systemic immunosuppression. In every dose cohort, peripheral blood was drawn for TCR sequencing at baseline, cycle 4 day 1, and cycle 7 day 1. The samples were drawn from a first-in-human, open-label, multicenter phase I dose-escalation trial of ivuxolimab. Adults with locally advanced or metastatic melanoma, renal cell carcinoma, hepatocellular carcinoma or head and neck squamous cell carcinoma were enrolled in the trial. Before TCR sequencing, CD4+ T cells and CD8+ T cells were sorted from peripheral blood as separate populations. Genomic DNA was isolated from the sorted cells so that the TCRbeta CDR3 region could be sequenced. The immunoSEQ Assay was used to sequence the TCRbeta CDR3 regions. TCRdb mirrors the immuneACCESS table, restricted to in-frame sequences. Some clones are absent from its copies; in checked studies, under half trace to an unresolved V gene, and the reason for the others is unknown. The sample includes tens of thousands of clones, with over 85% observed a single time. In total, the top ten clones hold around 5.6% of the sample.

With respect to this clone: Its antigen is currently not known. No per-base quality is available; no much larger clone lies one base away.

From the cysteine through the phenylalanine, the CDR3 covers 13 amino acids. Left in the record is the CDR3 DNA by itself, 39 bases read in frame from the first base. In the germline V gene, CDR1 corresponds to SGDLS and CDR2 to YYNGEE. V lost 0 bases and J lost 8 bases; the stretch between them is 11 bases long. The sequence was collected from an adult with an advanced solid tumor such as melanoma, head and neck, liver or kidney cancer. This specimen consisted of CD4+ or CD8+ T cells sorted from blood, obtained in a trial of the OX40 agonist ivuxolimab. The rearranged segments are TRBV9 and TRBJ1-2; TRBD1 is possibly the D segment (5 matching bases). The DNA reads TGTGCCAGCAGCGTAGTCAGCGGGGGAGGCTACACCTTC. Its protein is CASSVVSGGGYTF. Where the CDR3 stops, the reference TRBV9 and TRBJ1-2 genes take over; the full variable domain is DSGVTQTPKHLITATGQRVTLRCSPRSGDLSVYWYQQSLDQGLQFLIQYYNGEERAKGNILERFSAQQFPDLHSELNLSSLELGDSALYFCASSVVSGGGYTFGSGTRLTVV.